These T cell receptor beta chains were read from a single sample in a study of blood T cell repertoires in COVID-19. The assay was immunoSEQ multiplex PCR, and TCRdb's table has in-frame clones only and misses some. Here the sample spans 45,000 to 65,000 clones, 75% to 80% being singletons. The sample comprised peripheral blood. These receptors were obtained from a human donor in a cohort sampled during active COVID-19. Both conserved end residues are part of each CDR3. D genes are given only for firm matches. The size of a clone is reported for some rows only, either as once, few or many, or as a class for expanded clones.

>TRBV2|TRBJ2-1|TRBD2|.
CASRGRGDEQFF
TGTGCCAGCAGAGGACGGGGGGATGAGCAGTTCTTC
>TRBV18|TRBJ1-2|.|.
CASSPLLTEANYGYTF
TGTGCCAGCTCACCACTGCTGACAGAAGCTAACTATGGCTACACCTTC
>TRBV5-1|TRBJ2-3|TRBD2|.
CASSSAGVGDTQYF
TGCGCCAGCAGCTCAGCGGGAGTGGGGGATACGCAGTATTTT
>TRBV19|TRBJ2-5|.|.
CASSSTGGWETQYF
TGTGCCAGTAGTTCGACAGGAGGCTGGGAGACCCAGTACTTC
>TRBV28|TRBJ2-7|.|.
CASSFGGAAYEQYF
TGTGCCAGCAGTTTCGGCGGGGCTGCTTACGAGCAGTACTTC
>TRBV4-1|TRBJ2-3|TRBD2|.
CASSLTPSGTGTDTQYF
TGCGCCAGCAGCCTTACCCCTAGCGGGACTGGTACAGATACGCAGTATTTT
>TRBV28|TRBJ1-6|TRBD1|.
CASRPSTGGNSPLHF
TGTGCCAGCAGGCCGTCTACAGGGGGAAATTCACCCCTCCACTTT
>TRBV7-2|TRBJ2-7|TRBD2|.
CASSLRLAGDYEQYF
TGTGCCAGCAGCTTACGACTAGCGGGGGACTACGAGCAGTACTTC
>TRBV6-2/TRBV6-3|TRBJ1-5|TRBD1|.
CASSDSYRGDQPQHF
TGTGCCAGCAGCGACTCCTACAGGGGCGATCAGCCCCAGCATTTT
>TRBV29-1|TRBJ1-1|.|.
CSVRVGNTEAFF
TGCAGCGTCCGGGTGGGGAACACTGAAGCTTTCTTT
>TRBV7-2|TRBJ1-3|.|.
CASSRASGFGNTIYF
TGTGCCAGCAGCCGCGCCTCGGGTTTCGGAAACACCATATATTTT
>TRBV10-1|TRBJ1-2|.|many
CASSFDREGSYTF
TGCGCCAGCAGTTTCGACCGGGAAGGAAGCTACACCTTC
>TRBV18|TRBJ1-1|.|.
CASSPYREPPRNTEAFF
TGTGCCAGCTCACCGTACAGGGAGCCCCCCAGGAACACTGAAGCTTTCTTT